Below, 30 T cell receptor beta chains from the same sample are listed, as sequenced in a study of T cell responses to AZD1222 COVID-19 vaccine. This table comes from immunoSEQ multiplex PCR, and its TCRdb copy is limited to in-frame clones, with some not included. In the table there are 180,000 or so clones, about 87% of which are singletons. Specimen: peripheral blood, collected 28 days after the second dose of the MenACWY control vaccine. These receptors all come from an adult who received the MenACWY meningococcal vaccine as a control.

With regard to this clone: This same CDR3 is encoded by further DNA sequences in the sample. The genes are TRBV7-6 and TRBJ2-7, with D hard to call. V was cut by 1 base and J by 1 base, with 11 bases left in between. Germline assignment: CDR1 SGHVS and CDR2 FNYEAQ. This CDR3 spans 15 amino acids. The DNA for the CDR3 is TGTGCCAGCAGCTTAGGGGCTACTACTTCCTACGAGCAGTACTTC. Translated: CASSLGATTSYEQYF.

The V gene is TRBV5-4, the J gene TRBJ2-3, with 7 bases fitting TRBD2. The V gene end was trimmed by 4 bases and the J gene end by 4 bases; junction bases not matched to a gene: 6. CDR1 and CDR2 from the germline V gene are SGHNT and YYREEE (reference sequence). The CDR3 runs to 14 residues. The CDR3 region is CASSLPSGPDTQYF. The CDR3 bases are TGTGCCAGCAGCCTTCCTAGCGGCCCAGATACGCAGTATTTT.

The rearrangement joins TRBV28 to TRBJ2-2; weak D call: TRBD2 (5 bases). The V gene lost 2 bases and the J gene lost 6 bases, with 16 bases spanning the gap. The CDR3 covers 16 residues. Germline CDR1 reads MDHEN; CDR2 reads SYDVKM. The CDR3 is CASSLLGPGLAGELFF. CDR3 nucleotides: TGTGCCAGCAGTTTACTGGGCCCGGGGTTGGCCGGGGAGCTGTTTTTT.

This clone was seen once. J is TRBJ1-2 and V is TRBV14, with no clear D. Germline-derived CDR1 and CDR2 are SGHDN and FVKESK. Trimming removed 3 bases from V and 4 bases from J, with 12 bases in between. This CDR3 region has 14 residues. Here the CDR3 DNA reads TGTGCCAGCAGCCAGATGGGAGTCGCCTATGGCTACACCTTC. Translated: CASSQMGVAYGYTF.

V and J are TRBV5-5 and TRBJ1-2; maybe TRBD1 (5 bases). In germline, CDR1 is SGHKS, CDR2 YYEKEE (reference sequence). Trimming cost V 3 bases and J 4 bases, with 13 bases left between them. The CDR3 has 14 residues. The CDR3 nucleotides are TGTGCCAGCAGCTCTGACAGCTCGAGCTATGGCTACACCTTC. As protein: CASSSDSSSYGYTF.

The chain links TRBV30 to TRBJ1-2; 10 bases map to TRBD1. Germline assignment: CDR1 GTSNPN and CDR2 SVGIG (reference sequence). The trim removed 4 bases at V and 1 base at J, leaving 9 bases unmatched. This CDR3 is built from 16 residues. The CDR3 sequence: CAWKGSTGGHNYGYTF. DNA of the CDR3: TGTGCCTGGAAGGGGTCGACAGGGGGCCATAACTATGGCTACACCTTC.

Only a few counts were recorded for this clone. The CDR3 region has the DNA TGTGCCAGCAGCCGCCGCAGGGGACAGAGAGGCTACGAGCAGTACTTC. As protein: CASSRRRGQRGYEQYF. The chain links TRBV7-9 to TRBJ2-7; 7 bases map to TRBD1. Germline V gene data show CDR1 as SEHNR and CDR2 as FQNEAQ (reference sequence). J lost 3 bases, V lost 5 bases, and 13 bases had no gene match. This CDR3 region has 16 residues.

The rearrangement joins TRBV3-1 (or the pseudogene TRBV3-2) to TRBJ2-3; TRBD1 might be the D (8 bases). The V gene lost 0 bases and the J gene lost 7 bases, with 14 bases spanning the gap. The CDR3 is 15 amino acids. Germline assignment: CDR1 LGHDT and CDR2 YNNKEL (reference sequence). CDR3 sequence: CASSQEQGEGNTQYF. CDR3 coding DNA: TGTGCCAGCAGCCAAGAACAGGGGGAGGGCAATACGCAGTATTTT.

CDR3 bases: TGTGCCACCAGTGAGGGACAGGGGAACACTGAAGCTTTCTTT. Encoded protein: CATSEGQGNTEAFF. V gene TRBV24-1 combines with J gene TRBJ1-1, with TRBD1 identical over 9 bases. The germline gives CDR1 KGHDR, CDR2 SFDVKD. V shed 4 bases and J 1 base; nucleotides not matched to a gene: 0. The CDR3 has 14 amino acids.

The J gene is TRBJ2-7, the V gene TRBV19; D is unresolved. Per germline, CDR1 LNHDA and CDR2 SQIVND (reference sequence). V was shortened by 0 bases and J by 0 bases, with 9 bases between the two germline ends. This CDR3 has 15 amino acids. CDR3 loop: CASSIEAESSYEQYF. CDR3 sequence (DNA): TGTGCCAGTAGTATAGAGGCAGAAAGCTCCTACGAGCAGTACTTC.

J is TRBJ2-5 and V is TRBV18; perhaps TRBD2 as D (6 bases). Germline CDR1 is KGHSH and CDR2 is LQKENI. With 3 bases removed from V and 10 bases from J, the gap between germline ends came to 15 bases. The CDR3 runs 13 residues. The chain's CDR3 is CASSPPGEAIQYF. The DNA for the CDR3 is TGTGCCAGCTCACCTCCTGGGGAGGCTATCCAGTACTTC.

The J gene is TRBJ2-1, the V gene TRBV18, with TRBD1 matching over 9 bases. CDR3 length equals 16 residues. J was trimmed by 2 bases and V by 5 bases; bases with no gene match: 7. The germline V gene encodes CDR1 KGHSH and CDR2 LQKENI. CDR3: CASSYRGPRTYNEQFF. CDR3 nucleotides: TGTGCCAGCTCATACAGGGGGCCACGAACCTACAATGAGCAGTTCTTC.

The chain has TRBV27 and TRBJ1-1; a weak D match, TRBD1 (5 bases). The V end lost 8 bases, the J end lost 4 bases, and 8 bases lay between the germline ends. From germline, CDR1 is MNHEY and CDR2 SMNVEV (reference sequence). This CDR3 is 11 amino acids long. The CDR3 protein is CASLGGTEAFF. CDR3 coding DNA: TGTGCCAGCCTGGGGGGCACTGAAGCTTTCTTT.

This sequence joins TRBV7-9 and TRBJ1-4, with 9 bases identical to TRBD1. With 5 bases clipped from V and 3 bases from J, the junction kept 10 bases outside the gene matches. This CDR3 comprises 17 residues. Germline V CDR1 and CDR2: SEHNR, FQNEAQ (reference sequence). The CDR3 coding sequence is TGTGCCAGCAGCACCCGGGACAGGGAGATCGCTAATGAAAAACTGTTTTTT. Translated: CASSTRDREIANEKLFF.

The CDR3 coding sequence is TGCGCCAGCAGCTTCACTAGCGGGCCCTACGAGCAGTACTTC. The encoded protein is CASSFTSGPYEQYF. V usage is TRBV5-1 and J usage is TRBJ2-7; 9 bases fit TRBD2. The CDR3 runs to 14 residues. The germline gives CDR1 SGHRS, CDR2 YFSETQ. V lost 2 bases, J lost 2 bases, and 2 bases stayed unmatched.

The rearrangement uses TRBV4-1 and TRBJ2-7; 12 bases fit TRBD2. CDR3 length equals 18 residues. Germline V CDR1 and CDR2: MGHRA, YSYEKL. V was pared by 1 base and J by 2 bases, with 9 bases of the junction left unmatched. The CDR3 here is CASSQGMGTSGRPYEQYF. CDR3 nucleotide sequence: TGCGCCAGCAGCCAAGGAATGGGGACTAGCGGGCGGCCCTACGAGCAGTACTTC.

This clone has a handful of counts. The chain links TRBV6-5 to TRBJ1-1; no clear D. V was shortened by 2 bases and J by 1 base, with 5 bases between the two germline ends. This CDR3 has 13 amino acids. Germline CDR1 MNHEY, CDR2 SVGAGI. This CDR3 reads CASSYEGNTEAFF. DNA of the CDR3: TGTGCCAGCAGTTACGAGGGGAACACTGAAGCTTTCTTT.

For the CDR3, the DNA is TGTGCCAGTAGTACTTTAGGTACGGGTGGGACTATTTACTACGAGCAGTACTTC. This codes for CASSTLGTGGTIYYEQYF. The gene calls are TRBV19 and TRBJ2-7; 7 positions match TRBD2. The V segment lost 4 bases and the J segment 3 bases; nucleotides outside the gene matches: 18. Looked up from germline, CDR1 is LNHDA and CDR2 is SQIVND (reference sequence). This CDR3 spans 18 amino acids.

The chain carries TRBV4-3 and TRBJ1-2, with D unclear. Per germline, CDR1 LGHNA and CDR2 YSLEER. V shed 0 bases and J shed 8 bases, with 13 bases lying between them. The CDR3 contains 14 residues. Here the CDR3 reads CASSQERSSRGYTF. The CDR3, as DNA: TGCGCCAGCAGCCAAGAGAGAAGCTCTCGGGGCTACACCTTC.

This chain links TRBV30 with TRBJ2-7; the match to TRBD2 covers 13 bases. Germline values: CDR1 GTSNPN, CDR2 SVGIG (reference sequence). V lost 6 bases to trimming and J lost 6 bases; unmatched junction nucleotides: 8. The CDR3 is 14 residues long. CDR3: CACPGTSGKGEQYF. The CDR3 DNA reads TGTGCCTGCCCCGGGACTAGCGGGAAAGGCGAGCAGTACTTC. Combining the CDR3 with reference TRBV30 and TRBJ2-7 gives the whole variable domain SQTIHQWPATLVQPVGSPLSLECTVEGTSNPNLYWYRQAAGRGLQLLFYSVGIGQISSEVPQNLSASRPQDRQFILSSKKLLLSDSGFYLCACPGTSGKGEQYFGPGTRLTVT.

The rearrangement uses TRBV28 and TRBJ2-3, with 10 nucleotides matching TRBD2. Per the germline V gene, CDR1 is MDHEN and CDR2 is SYDVKM. This CDR3 is 17 amino acids long. Trimming took 1 base from V and 2 from J; bases not matched to a gene: 6. The CDR3 protein is CASSLSASGGVTDTQYF. The CDR3 region has the DNA TGTGCCAGCAGTTTATCCGCTAGCGGGGGCGTCACAGATACGCAGTATTTT.

This chain links TRBV24-1 with TRBJ2-7, with 7 bases identical to TRBD1. The V gene's germline CDR1 is KGHDR and CDR2 SFDVKD. This CDR3 is 14 amino acids long. Germline trimming cut 3 bases from V and 5 bases from J; bases unmatched to any gene: 6. In nucleotides, the CDR3 is TGTGCCACCAGTGATCCTTTGACAGGGAACGAGCAGTACTTC. Its translation: CATSDPLTGNEQYF.

V is TRBV19 and J is TRBJ1-1, with a possible D match to TRBD1 (6 bases). V was cut by 5 bases and J by 3 bases, with 13 bases left in between. The length of the CDR3 is 14 residues. Germline loops: CDR1 LNHDA, CDR2 SQIVND (reference sequence). The CDR3 region is CASSSRGMDTEAFF. The CDR3 region has the DNA TGTGCCAGTAGTTCCAGGGGTATGGACACTGAAGCTTTCTTT.

V gene TRBV2 combines with J gene TRBJ1-5; D is perhaps TRBD1 (6 bases). Trimming pared 4 bases from V and 3 bases from J, leaving 16 bases between. Germline CDR1 SNHLY, CDR2 FYNNEI. This CDR3 region has 16 residues. CDR3 residues: CASSAGHAWNNQPQHF. In DNA, the CDR3 is TGTGCCAGCAGTGCGGGACACGCATGGAACAATCAGCCCCAGCATTTT.

The rearrangement links TRBV7-9 to TRBJ1-4; TRBD1 might be the D (5 bases). With 1 base removed from V and 0 bases from J, the gap between germline ends came to 18 bases. This CDR3 is built from 19 residues. Germline CDR1 is SEHNR and CDR2 is FQNEAQ (reference sequence). The CDR3 DNA reads TGTGCCAGCAGCTTAGGGGCCACAGGACTTCTCGCAACTAATGAAAAACTGTTTTTT. It codes for CASSLGATGLLATNEKLFF. The variable domain in full, completed from reference TRBV7-9 and TRBJ1-4, reads DTGVSQNPRHKITKRGQNVTFRCDPISEHNRLYWYRQTLGQGPEFLTYFQNEAQLEKSRLLSDRFSAERPKGSFSTLEIQRTEQGDSAMYLCASSLGATGLLATNEKLFFGSGTQLSVL.

This sequence joins TRBV3-1 (or the pseudogene TRBV3-2) and TRBJ1-5; TRBD1 is a possible D gene (5 bases). Germline loops: CDR1 LGHDT, CDR2 YNNKEL (reference sequence). The CDR3 is made up of 17 amino acids. Trimming stripped 1 base from V and 0 bases from J, with 13 bases between. CDR3 nucleotide sequence: TGTGCCAGCAGCCAAGTCGGGGGTTCAGGTAGCAATCAGCCCCAGCATTTT. This gives the protein CASSQVGGSGSNQPQHF.

V usage is TRBV5-1 and J usage is TRBJ2-3; maybe TRBD2 (5 bases). This CDR3 region has 15 residues. Looked up from germline, CDR1 is SGHRS and CDR2 is YFSETQ. Between the trimmed V and J ends, which lost 0 bases and 2 bases, there was a span of 10 bases. Written as DNA, the CDR3 is TGCGCCAGCAGCTTGGGGGTCGGGAACACAGATACGCAGTATTTT. This sequence encodes CASSLGVGNTDTQYF.

This clone has just one count. The chain combines TRBV7-9 with TRBJ2-7; 8 bases map to TRBD2. The CDR3 extends over 17 amino acids. Germline lookup yields CDR1 SEHNR and CDR2 FQNEAQ (reference sequence). Trimming cost V 5 bases and J 3 bases; bases outside gene matches: 15. In DNA, the CDR3 is TGTGCCAGCAGCGACTTCGCTCAGGGCGGGAGGATCTACGAGCAGTACTTC. It yields the protein CASSDFAQGGRIYEQYF.

The chain couples TRBV28 to TRBJ1-2; D gene ambiguous. CDR1 MDHEN and CDR2 SYDVKM come from the germline V gene. The CDR3 is 12 amino acids. Trimming left V 3 bases short and J 3 bases short, with 5 bases between. CDR3 nucleotide sequence: TGTGCCAGCAGTTTCTCGGACTATGGCTACACCTTC. Protein: CASSFSDYGYTF.

The V call is TRBV2, the J call TRBJ1-5; TRBD1 matches at 9 bases. In germline, CDR1 is SNHLY, CDR2 FYNNEI. Germline trimming cut 7 bases from V and 5 bases from J; bases unmatched to any gene: 3. CDR3 length: 13 residues. The CDR3 coding sequence is TGTGCCAGCACCTACAGGGGGCATCAGCCCCAGCATTTT. This codes for CASTYRGHQPQHF. The full variable domain, with the rest looked up from reference TRBV2 and TRBJ1-5, is EPEVTQTPSHQVTQMGQEVILRCVPISNHLYFYWYRQILGQKVEFLVSFYNNEISEKSEIFDDQFSVERPDGSNFTLKIRSTKLEDSAMYFCASTYRGHQPQHFGDGTRLSIL.